The clone carrying this T cell receptor (beta chain) has a count of ten or more. The antigen remains undetermined. TCRdb reprocessed the PCR reads via MiXCR and lists one record per CDR3 protein. The table includes hundreds of thousands of distinct CDR3 sequences, roughly 25% detected once. This sample was included in a study of molecular identifiers for immune sequencing clone quantification. General observations from the study: The study found clones above 20 RNA copies held over 98% of effector molecules and under 1% in naive cells.

V was shortened by 0 bases and J by 6 bases, with 17 bases between the two germline ends. Germline V CDR1 and CDR2: LGHNA, YSLEER. The CDR3 is 16 amino acids. The clonotype comes from a human donor in good health. Some libraries in this study had Jurkat cell RNA spiked in. The sample was naive CD8+ T cells from blood, with Jurkat cell RNA spiked in. Specified subset: FACS-sorted CD8+CD4-CCR7+CD45RA+ naive T cells. The rearrangement links TRBV4-3 to TRBJ1-1, with D perhaps matching TRBD1 (6 bases). The CDR3 region has the DNA TGCGCCAGCAGCCAAGATATAAGCAGGGGTGGCGCTGAAGCTTTCTTT. Protein sequence: CASSQDISRGGAEAFF.